Listed below are T cell receptor beta chains from one sample, sequenced in a study of OX40 agonist ivuxolimab in advanced cancers. The method was immunoSEQ multiplex PCR; TCRdb's version includes in-frame clones alone and lacks a portion of them. The table includes about 62,000 clones, 79% detected once. The input for sequencing was CD4+ or CD8+ T cells sorted from blood, taken in a trial of the OX40 agonist ivuxolimab. The receptors stem from an adult with an advanced solid tumor such as melanoma, head and neck, liver or kidney cancer. Each CDR3 is given with its conserved first and last residue. A D gene is named only where the DNA matches it firmly. Some rows mark clone size as missing; the rest say once, few, many or name a class of expanded clone.

clone_size: -
j_call: TRBJ2-5
v_call: TRBV13
d_call: -
cdr3_nt: TGTGCCTGGAGGCGGCGGAATCAAGAGACCCAGTACTTC
cdr3_aa: CAWRRRNQETQYF

clone_size: -
j_call: TRBJ2-5
v_call: TRBV11-2
d_call: TRBD1
cdr3_nt: TGTGCCAGCAGGAGGGACAGCCAAGAGACCCAGTACTTC
cdr3_aa: CASRRDSQETQYF

clone_size: -
j_call: TRBJ2-3
v_call: TRBV4-3
d_call: -
cdr3_nt: TGCGCCAGCAGCCAAGATCTGAACGGGGGCGGCCGGCCGAGCACAGATACGCAGTATTTT
cdr3_aa: CASSQDLNGGGRPSTDTQYF

clone_size: -
j_call: TRBJ2-7
v_call: TRBV11-2
d_call: TRBD2
cdr3_nt: TGTGCCAGCAGTTTCTCGACTAGCGGGGTTTACGAGCAGTACTTC
cdr3_aa: CASSFSTSGVYEQYF

clone_size: -
j_call: TRBJ2-7
v_call: TRBV5-1
d_call: TRBD2
cdr3_nt: TGCGCCAGCAGCTTGGGGGACTACCCCTACGAGCAGTACTTC
cdr3_aa: CASSLGDYPYEQYF

clone_size: few
j_call: TRBJ2-1
v_call: TRBV7-9
d_call: -
cdr3_nt: TGTGCCAGCAGCCCGCCCGCTCGGTTGGGGCCCTACAATGAGCAGTTCTTC
cdr3_aa: CASSPPARLGPYNEQFF

clone_size: -
j_call: TRBJ2-7
v_call: TRBV18
d_call: -
cdr3_nt: TGTGCCAGCTCACCACCTTTCAGAAGCTCCTACGAGCAGTACTTC
cdr3_aa: CASSPPFRSSYEQYF

clone_size: -
j_call: TRBJ1-1
v_call: TRBV14
d_call: -
cdr3_nt: TGTGCCAGCAGCCAAGATTGGGGAGTTTCAGGGAACACTGAAGCTTTCTTT
cdr3_aa: CASSQDWGVSGNTEAFF

clone_size: -
j_call: TRBJ2-7
v_call: TRBV4-3
d_call: -
cdr3_nt: TGCGCCAGCAGCCAGGGGATGGGGAACTACGAGCAGTACTTC
cdr3_aa: CASSQGMGNYEQYF

clone_size: -
j_call: TRBJ2-1
v_call: TRBV19
d_call: -
cdr3_nt: TGTGCCAGTACCTCATCAGGGCTAGGCTACAATGAGCAGTTCTTC
cdr3_aa: CASTSSGLGYNEQFF

clone_size: -
j_call: TRBJ2-1
v_call: TRBV9
d_call: TRBD1
cdr3_nt: TGTGCCAGCAGCATCAGACAGGGGGCCTACAATGAGCAGTTCTTC
cdr3_aa: CASSIRQGAYNEQFF

clone_size: -
j_call: TRBJ2-2
v_call: TRBV7-2
d_call: -
cdr3_nt: TGTGCCAGCAGCTTAAACAGGCTGGCCGGGGAGCTGTTTTTT
cdr3_aa: CASSLNRLAGELFF

clone_size: -
j_call: TRBJ2-3
v_call: TRBV30
d_call: TRBD2
cdr3_nt: TGTGCCTGGAGTAGGAGGGCTAGCGGGATATACACAGATACGCAGTATTTT
cdr3_aa: CAWSRRASGIYTDTQYF

clone_size: -
j_call: TRBJ2-1
v_call: TRBV27
d_call: TRBD1
cdr3_nt: TGTGCCAGCAGTCCCCGCGACAGGGCCACTGAGCAGTTCTTC
cdr3_aa: CASSPRDRATEQFF

clone_size: -
j_call: TRBJ1-1
v_call: TRBV18
d_call: TRBD1
cdr3_nt: TGTGCCAGCTCACCAGGTCGGACAGGGCCCGCTGAAGCTTTCTTT
cdr3_aa: CASSPGRTGPAEAFF

clone_size: -
j_call: TRBJ2-1
v_call: TRBV9
d_call: TRBD2
cdr3_nt: TGTGCCAGCAGCGACGGGACTAGCTACAATGAGCAGTTCTTC
cdr3_aa: CASSDGTSYNEQFF

clone_size: -
j_call: TRBJ1-2
v_call: TRBV7-2
d_call: TRBD1
cdr3_nt: TGTGCCAGCAGCCCGACAGGGGATCCTACCTATGGCTACACCTTC
cdr3_aa: CASSPTGDPTYGYTF

clone_size: few
j_call: TRBJ2-7
v_call: TRBV7-3
d_call: TRBD1
cdr3_nt: TGTGCCAGCAGCAAACAGGACAGGGCCTACGAGCAGTACTTC
cdr3_aa: CASSKQDRAYEQYF

clone_size: -
j_call: TRBJ1-1
v_call: TRBV7-9
d_call: TRBD1
cdr3_nt: TGTGCCAGCAGCTTAGAAGGGACAGGAAACACTGAAGCTTTCTTT
cdr3_aa: CASSLEGTGNTEAFF

clone_size: once
j_call: TRBJ2-5
v_call: TRBV29-1
d_call: -
cdr3_nt: TGCAGCGTTGTCAGTCAAGAGACCCAGTACTTC
cdr3_aa: CSVVSQETQYF

clone_size: -
j_call: TRBJ2-1
v_call: TRBV15
d_call: -
cdr3_nt: TGTGCCACCAGCAGAGCCAGCGGCTCCTACAATGAGCAGTTCTTC
cdr3_aa: CATSRASGSYNEQFF

clone_size: -
j_call: TRBJ1-2
v_call: TRBV5-6
d_call: TRBD1
cdr3_nt: TGTGCCAGCAGCTTGGGGGACAGGACCTACTATGGCTACACCTTC
cdr3_aa: CASSLGDRTYYGYTF

clone_size: -
j_call: TRBJ2-4
v_call: TRBV2
d_call: -
cdr3_nt: TGTGCCAGCATCCTGGAGGTCGGAGTAGCCAAAAACATTCAGTACTTC
cdr3_aa: CASILEVGVAKNIQYF

clone_size: -
j_call: TRBJ2-2
v_call: TRBV9
d_call: TRBD2
cdr3_nt: TGTGCCAGCAGCGTAGGCGGCGGGGGGGCGCGCACCGGGGAGCTGTTTTTT
cdr3_aa: CASSVGGGGARTGELFF

clone_size: -
j_call: TRBJ2-1
v_call: TRBV10-3
d_call: -
cdr3_nt: TGTGCCATCAGTCCCCAGGGTCATGAGCAGTTCTTC
cdr3_aa: CAISPQGHEQFF

clone_size: -
j_call: TRBJ2-5
v_call: TRBV10-3
d_call: -
cdr3_nt: TGTGCCATCAGTGAGTTCGCGCGACAGACCCAGTACTTC
cdr3_aa: CAISEFARQTQYF

clone_size: -
j_call: TRBJ2-7
v_call: TRBV13
d_call: TRBD1
cdr3_nt: TGTGCCAGCAGCTTAGCCGGGACAGACTACGAGCAGTACTTC
cdr3_aa: CASSLAGTDYEQYF

clone_size: -
j_call: TRBJ1-2
v_call: TRBV14
d_call: TRBD1
cdr3_nt: TGTGCCAGCAGCCCCCCCGGGACAGGGCGCAACTATGGCTACACCTTC
cdr3_aa: CASSPPGTGRNYGYTF

clone_size: -
j_call: TRBJ1-5
v_call: TRBV7-9
d_call: TRBD1
cdr3_nt: TGTGCCAGCAGCTCCCTCGACAGGGTCAATCAGCCCCAGCATTTT
cdr3_aa: CASSSLDRVNQPQHF

clone_size: -
j_call: TRBJ2-7
v_call: TRBV25-1
d_call: -
cdr3_nt: TGTGCCAGCCGAGGGAGTTCCTACGAGCAGTACTTC
cdr3_aa: CASRGSSYEQYF

clone_size: -
j_call: TRBJ1-2
v_call: TRBV29-1
d_call: TRBD1
cdr3_nt: TGCAGCGTTTCCAGGACAGGGGGCAAAAACTATGGCTACACCTTC
cdr3_aa: CSVSRTGGKNYGYTF

clone_size: -
j_call: TRBJ2-1
v_call: TRBV25-1
d_call: -
cdr3_nt: TGTGCCAGCAGCCCTAGTTCAGAGCTTACCATCTACAATGAGCAGTTCTTC
cdr3_aa: CASSPSSELTIYNEQFF